This T cell receptor (beta chain) was sequenced for a study of T cells in tumors after PD-1 blockade. For the study at large: Excluded were patients with checkpoint blockade, immunosuppressants, or radiotherapy or other anti-cancer therapy within 4 weeks. Each patient got pembrolizumab 200 mg every 3 weeks or cemiplimab 350 mg every 2 weeks. Some patients also took daily vismodegib 150 mg during anti-PD-1 treatment.

This clone appeared a few times. This CDR3 is 15 amino acids long. Germline V lookup: CDR1 LNHDA, CDR2 SQIVND (reference sequence). V was cut by 1 base and J by 0 bases, with 7 bases left in between. TCRdb's table, derived via immunoSEQ multiplex PCR, lists solely in-frame clones and lacks some. The data hold approximately 34,000 clones, with around 73% observed a single time. This sequence was found in a human donor with basal cell carcinoma. This chain uses TRBV19 with TRBJ2-1; no clear D gene. Sequencing used PBMCs, obtained after anti-PD-1 treatment. The CDR3 DNA sequence: TGTGCCAGTAGTATAGCCAGAAACTCCTACAATGAGCAGTTCTTC. It yields the protein CASSIARNSYNEQFF.